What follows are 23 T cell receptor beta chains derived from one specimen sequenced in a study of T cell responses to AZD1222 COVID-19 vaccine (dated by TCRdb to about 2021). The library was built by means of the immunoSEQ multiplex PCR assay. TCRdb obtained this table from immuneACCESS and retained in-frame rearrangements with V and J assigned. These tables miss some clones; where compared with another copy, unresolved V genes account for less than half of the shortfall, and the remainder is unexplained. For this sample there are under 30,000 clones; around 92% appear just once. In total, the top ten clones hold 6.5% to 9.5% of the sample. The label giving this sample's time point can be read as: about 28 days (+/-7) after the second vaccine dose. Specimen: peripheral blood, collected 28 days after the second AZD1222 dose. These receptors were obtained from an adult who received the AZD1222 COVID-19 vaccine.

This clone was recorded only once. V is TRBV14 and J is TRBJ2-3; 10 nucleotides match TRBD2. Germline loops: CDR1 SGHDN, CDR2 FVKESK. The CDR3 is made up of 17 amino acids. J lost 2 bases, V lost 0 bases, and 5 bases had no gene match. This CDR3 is CASSQERTSGLTDTQYF. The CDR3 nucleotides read TGTGCCAGCAGCCAAGAAAGGACTAGCGGACTCACAGATACGCAGTATTTT.

CDR3 in amino acids: CASSISGVGELFF. DNA for the CDR3: TGTGCCAGCAGCATTAGCGGGGTCGGGGAGCTGTTTTTT. The V call is TRBV11-2, the J call TRBJ2-2; 8 nucleotides align to TRBD2. Germline V CDR1 and CDR2: SGHAT, FQNNGV. V shed 5 bases and J 7 bases; nucleotides not matched to a gene: 3. The CDR3 runs 13 residues.

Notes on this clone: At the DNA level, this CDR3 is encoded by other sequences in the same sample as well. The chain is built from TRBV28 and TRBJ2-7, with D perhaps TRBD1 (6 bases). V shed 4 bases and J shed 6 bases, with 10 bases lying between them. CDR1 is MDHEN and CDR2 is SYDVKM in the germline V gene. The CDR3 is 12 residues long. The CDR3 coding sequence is TGTGCCAGCAGTTCCGGGACAAGCGAGCAGTACTTC. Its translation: CASSSGTSEQYF.

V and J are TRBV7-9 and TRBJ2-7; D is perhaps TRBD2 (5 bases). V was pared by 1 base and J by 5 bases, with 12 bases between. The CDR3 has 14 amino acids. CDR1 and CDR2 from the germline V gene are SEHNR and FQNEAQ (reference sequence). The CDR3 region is CASSLGLSDNEQYF. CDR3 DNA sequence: TGTGCCAGCAGCTTAGGCCTTAGCGACAACGAGCAGTACTTC.

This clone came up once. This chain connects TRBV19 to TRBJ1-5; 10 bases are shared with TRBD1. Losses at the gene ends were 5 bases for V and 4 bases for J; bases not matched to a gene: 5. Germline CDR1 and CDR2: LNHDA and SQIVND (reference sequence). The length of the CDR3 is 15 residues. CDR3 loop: CASSPGTGVNQPQHF. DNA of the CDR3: TGTGCCAGTAGTCCCGGGACAGGGGTAAATCAGCCCCAGCATTTT.

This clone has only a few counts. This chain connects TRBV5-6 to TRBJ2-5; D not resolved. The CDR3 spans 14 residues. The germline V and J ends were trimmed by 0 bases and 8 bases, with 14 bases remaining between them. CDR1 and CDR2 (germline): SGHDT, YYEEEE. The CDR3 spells CASSLGQISGTQYF. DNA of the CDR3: TGTGCCAGCAGCTTGGGACAAATATCAGGCACCCAGTACTTC.

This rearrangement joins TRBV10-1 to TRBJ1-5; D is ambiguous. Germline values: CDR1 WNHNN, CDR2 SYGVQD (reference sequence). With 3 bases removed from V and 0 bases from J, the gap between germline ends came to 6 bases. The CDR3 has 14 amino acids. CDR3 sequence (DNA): TGCGCCAGCAGTGAAACAGATAGCAATCAGCCCCAGCATTTT. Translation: CASSETDSNQPQHF.

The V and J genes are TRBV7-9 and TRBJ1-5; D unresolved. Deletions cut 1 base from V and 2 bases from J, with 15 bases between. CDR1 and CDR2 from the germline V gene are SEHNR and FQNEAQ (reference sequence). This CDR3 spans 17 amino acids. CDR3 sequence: CASSLVSEAQGNQPQHF. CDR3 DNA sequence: TGTGCCAGCAGCTTAGTTTCAGAGGCTCAGGGCAATCAGCCCCAGCATTTT.

CDR3 loop: CASSPRPAEQYF. In DNA form, the CDR3 reads TGTGCCAGCAGCCCCAGACCGGCGGAGCAGTACTTC. The genes are TRBV6-5 and TRBJ2-7; D unclear. The CDR3 contains 12 residues. Trimming removed 6 bases at V and 7 bases at J, with 13 bases between. CDR1 MNHEY and CDR2 SVGAGI come from the germline V gene.

The DNA for the CDR3 is TGTGCCTGGAGGGTCGGTGGCAGCTCATACGAGCAGTACTTC. Protein product: CAWRVGGSSYEQYF. The chain employs TRBV30 and TRBJ2-7; no definite D call. This CDR3 contains 14 residues. V lost 3 bases to trimming and J lost 4 bases, with 16 bases between them. CDR1 is GTSNPN and CDR2 is SVGIG in the germline V gene (reference sequence).

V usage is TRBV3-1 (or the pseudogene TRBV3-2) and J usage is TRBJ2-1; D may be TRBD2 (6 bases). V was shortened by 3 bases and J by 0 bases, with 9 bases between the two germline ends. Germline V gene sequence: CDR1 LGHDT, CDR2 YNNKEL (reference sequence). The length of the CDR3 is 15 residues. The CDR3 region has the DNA TGTGCCAGCAGCCACGCCGGGAGCTCCTACAATGAGCAGTTCTTC. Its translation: CASSHAGSSYNEQFF.

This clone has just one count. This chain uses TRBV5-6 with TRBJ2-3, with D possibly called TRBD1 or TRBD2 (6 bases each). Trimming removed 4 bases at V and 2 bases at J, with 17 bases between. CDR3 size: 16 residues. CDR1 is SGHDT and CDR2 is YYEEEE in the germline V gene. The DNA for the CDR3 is TGTGCCAGCAGCCCACTGTCGGGGGCCCTCACAGATACGCAGTATTTT. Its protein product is CASSPLSGALTDTQYF.

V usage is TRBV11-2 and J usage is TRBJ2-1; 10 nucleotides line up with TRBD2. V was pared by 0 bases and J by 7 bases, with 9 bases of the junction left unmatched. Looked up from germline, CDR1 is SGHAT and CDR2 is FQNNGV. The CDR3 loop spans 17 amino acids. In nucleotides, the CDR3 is TGTGCCAGCAGCTTAGAGGCTAGCGGGAGCCAAGTTAATGAGCAGTTCTTC. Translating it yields CASSLEASGSQVNEQFF.

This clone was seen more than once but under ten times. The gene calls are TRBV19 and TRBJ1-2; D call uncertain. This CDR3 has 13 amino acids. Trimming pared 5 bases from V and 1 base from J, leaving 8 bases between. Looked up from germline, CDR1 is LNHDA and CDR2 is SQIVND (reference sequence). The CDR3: CASSPVDNYGYTF. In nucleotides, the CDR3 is TGTGCCAGTAGTCCGGTCGATAACTATGGCTACACCTTC.

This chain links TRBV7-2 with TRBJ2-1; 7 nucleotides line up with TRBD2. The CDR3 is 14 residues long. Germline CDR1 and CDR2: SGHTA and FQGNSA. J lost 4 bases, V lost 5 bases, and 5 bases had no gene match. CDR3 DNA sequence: TGTGCCAGCAGCCCCTCCGGGGGGTACAATGAGCAGTTCTTC. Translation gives CASSPSGGYNEQFF.

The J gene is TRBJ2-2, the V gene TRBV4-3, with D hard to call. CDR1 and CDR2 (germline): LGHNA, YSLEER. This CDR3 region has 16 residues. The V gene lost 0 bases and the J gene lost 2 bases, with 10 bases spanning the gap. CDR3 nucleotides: TGCGCCAGCAGCCAAGACATCGGGTCAAACACCGGGGAGCTGTTTTTT. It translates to CASSQDIGSNTGELFF.

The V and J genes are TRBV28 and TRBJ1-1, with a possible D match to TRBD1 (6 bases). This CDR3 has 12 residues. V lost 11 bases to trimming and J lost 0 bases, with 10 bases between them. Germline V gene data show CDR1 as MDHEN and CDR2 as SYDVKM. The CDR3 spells CAAGAMNTEAFF. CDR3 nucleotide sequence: TGTGCCGCAGGGGCCATGAACACTGAAGCTTTCTTT.

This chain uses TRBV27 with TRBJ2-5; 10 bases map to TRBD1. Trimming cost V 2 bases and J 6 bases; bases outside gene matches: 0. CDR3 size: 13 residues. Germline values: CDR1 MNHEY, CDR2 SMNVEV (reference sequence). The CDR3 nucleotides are TGTGCCAGCAGTTTAGACAGGGGGCAGACCCAGTACTTC. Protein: CASSLDRGQTQYF.

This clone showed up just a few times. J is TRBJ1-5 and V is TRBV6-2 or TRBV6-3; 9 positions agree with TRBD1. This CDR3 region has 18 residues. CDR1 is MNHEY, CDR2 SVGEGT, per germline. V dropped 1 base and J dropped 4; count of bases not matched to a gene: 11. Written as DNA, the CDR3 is TGTGCCAGCAGTTACTTCTTACAGGGGGCGCGACGGAATCAGCCCCAGCATTTT. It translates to CASSYFLQGARRNQPQHF.

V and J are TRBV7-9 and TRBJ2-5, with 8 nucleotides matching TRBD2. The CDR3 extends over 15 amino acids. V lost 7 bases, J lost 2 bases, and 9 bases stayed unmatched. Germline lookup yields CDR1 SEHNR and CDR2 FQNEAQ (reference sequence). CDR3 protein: CASTLSGIGQETQYF. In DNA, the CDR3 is TGTGCCAGCACCCTTAGCGGGATCGGTCAAGAGACCCAGTACTTC.

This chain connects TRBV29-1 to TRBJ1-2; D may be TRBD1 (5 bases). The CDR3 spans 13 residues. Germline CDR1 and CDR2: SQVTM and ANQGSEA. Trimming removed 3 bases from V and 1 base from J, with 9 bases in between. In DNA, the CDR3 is TGCAGCGTTGAGGGGCAAGGTAACTATGGCTACACCTTC. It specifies CSVEGQGNYGYTF. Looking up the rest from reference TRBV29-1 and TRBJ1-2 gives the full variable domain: SAVISQKPSRDICQRGTSLTIQCQVDSQVTMMFWYRQQPGQSLTLIATANQGSEATYESGFVIDKFPISRPNLTFSTLTVSNMSPEDSSIYLCSVEGQGNYGYTFGSGTRLTVV.

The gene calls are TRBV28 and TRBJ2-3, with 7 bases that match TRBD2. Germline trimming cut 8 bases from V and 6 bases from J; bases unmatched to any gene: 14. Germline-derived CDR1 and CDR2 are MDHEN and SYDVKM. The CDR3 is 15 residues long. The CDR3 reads CASGLEAGPIDTQYF. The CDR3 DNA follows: TGTGCCAGCGGGTTAGAAGCGGGGCCAATCGATACGCAGTATTTT.

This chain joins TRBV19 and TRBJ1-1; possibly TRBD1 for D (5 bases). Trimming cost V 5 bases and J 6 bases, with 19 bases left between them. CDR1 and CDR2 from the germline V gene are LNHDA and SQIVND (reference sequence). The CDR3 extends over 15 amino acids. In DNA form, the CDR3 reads TGTGCCAGTAGTTCCAAAGGGGTAGATTTCGCTGAAGCTTTCTTT. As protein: CASSSKGVDFAEAFF. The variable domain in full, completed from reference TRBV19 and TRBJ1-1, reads DGGITQSPKYLFRKEGQNVTLSCEQNLNHDAMYWYRQDPGQGLRLIYYSQIVNDFQKGDIAEGYSVSREKKESFPLTVTSAQKNPTAFYLCASSSKGVDFAEAFFGQGTRLTVV.